This T cell receptor (beta chain) was recovered during a study of CD8+ T cells in alopecia areata. Sequencing used cDNA as its template, made by extracting RNA and reverse transcribing it. Clones were sequenced by immunoSEQ multiplex PCR, and TCRdb holds only the in-frame ones, with some missing. The repertoire has about 140,000 clones, around 49% of them found once; the top ten carry approximately 0.99%. The study team obtained lesional scalp punch biopsies and peripheral blood from alopecia areata patients. The sequences come from CD4+ T cells sorted from blood, collected at week 0. This receptor was obtained from a human donor with alopecia areata.

This chain's CDR3 is CASSPGGVWQPQHF. DNA for the CDR3: TGTGCCAGCAGCCCGGGTGGGGTGTGGCAGCCCCAGCATTTT. The rearrangement uses TRBV5-4 and TRBJ1-5, with no clear D. Germline V gives CDR1 SGHNT, CDR2 YYREEE (reference sequence). This CDR3 region has 14 residues. V gave up 4 bases and J gave up 7 bases, with 15 bases separating them.